This TCR beta chain emerged from a study of human thymus T cells. Study results and limitations: Related research described thymic repertoires that were highly overlapping among unrelated individuals. Repertoires sampled from thymus and blood appeared biased in V and J gene usage.

This clone appeared a single time. Its antigen is still unknown. CDR1 is MNHEY and CDR2 is SVGAGI in the germline V gene. This CDR3 has 16 amino acids. Trimming shortened V by 0 bases and J by 7 bases, and 18 bases separated the two germline ends. Thymus specimens were resections from corrective heart surgery. Donation was from healthy Finnish infants who were having corrective surgery that addressed congenital heart defects. Data came from immunoSEQ multiplex PCR; TCRdb stores just in-frame clones and leaves some out. The sample holds roughly 86,000 clones, about 96% seen once. This clonotype was sampled from a boy in the first two years of life with a congenital heart defect but otherwise immunologically healthy. Input material: thymus tissue. The chain carries TRBV6-5 and TRBJ1-1; D possibly corresponds to TRBD1 (5 bases). In DNA form, the CDR3 reads TGTGCCAGCAGTTACTCTGGTTTCGGGGCGAGTATTGAAGCTTTCTTT. It translates to CASSYSGFGASIEAFF.